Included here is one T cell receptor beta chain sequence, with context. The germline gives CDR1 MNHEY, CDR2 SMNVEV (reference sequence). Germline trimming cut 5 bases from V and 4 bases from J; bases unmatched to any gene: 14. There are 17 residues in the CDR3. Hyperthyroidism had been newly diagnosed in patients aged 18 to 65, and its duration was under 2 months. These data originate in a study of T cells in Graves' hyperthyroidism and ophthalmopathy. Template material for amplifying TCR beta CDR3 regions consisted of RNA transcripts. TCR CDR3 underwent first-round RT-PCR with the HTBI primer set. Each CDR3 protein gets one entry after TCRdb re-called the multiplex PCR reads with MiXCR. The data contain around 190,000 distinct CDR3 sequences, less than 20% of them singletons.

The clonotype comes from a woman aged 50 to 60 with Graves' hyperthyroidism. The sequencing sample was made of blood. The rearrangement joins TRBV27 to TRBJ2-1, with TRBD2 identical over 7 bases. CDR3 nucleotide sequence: TGTGCCAGCAGTCCAGCGGAAGGACTAGGACTTTACAATGAGCAGTTCTTC. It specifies CASSPAEGLGLYNEQFF.